The 9 T cell receptor beta chains presented below share a single source sample, sequenced in a study of blood T cell repertoires in COVID-19. TCRdb keeps only in-frame clones here, not all; method: immunoSEQ multiplex PCR. Among about 220,000 clones, over 75% were seen once, and the ten largest hold approximately 2.3%. The sequencing input was peripheral blood. These receptors originate from a woman in her 70s with COVID-19, enrolled during active disease.

J is TRBJ1-5 and V is TRBV6-5, with D perhaps matching TRBD1 (6 bases). Trimming left V 2 bases short and J 9 bases short, with 8 bases between. In germline, CDR1 is MNHEY, CDR2 SVGAGI. This CDR3 spans 12 amino acids. This chain's CDR3 is CASSYRGGPQHF. In DNA form, the CDR3 reads TGTGCCAGCAGTTACAGGGGGGGGCCCCAGCATTTT.

The gene calls are TRBV7-6 and TRBJ2-3; 10 nucleotides line up with TRBD1. V shed 2 bases, J shed 7 bases, and the junction held 3 bases outside the gene matches. CDR1 is SGHVS, CDR2 FNYEAQ, per germline. The CDR3 is made up of 14 amino acids. The CDR3 reads CASSLRDRGNTQYF. The CDR3 DNA is TGTGCCAGCAGCTTAAGGGACAGGGGTAATACGCAGTATTTT.

This chain uses TRBV29-1 with TRBJ1-5, with no clear D. The CDR3 length is 13 residues. Deletions cut 1 base from V and 6 bases from J, with 10 bases between. Germline CDR1 and CDR2: SQVTM and ANQGSEA. CDR3 protein: CSVEVLSGQPQHF. In DNA form, the CDR3 reads TGCAGCGTTGAAGTACTGTCGGGTCAGCCCCAGCATTTT. The full variable domain, in which reference TRBV29-1 and TRBJ1-5 provide the parts outside the CDR3, is SAVISQKPSRDICQRGTSLTIQCQVDSQVTMMFWYRQQPGQSLTLIATANQGSEATYESGFVIDKFPISRPNLTFSTLTVSNMSPEDSSIYLCSVEVLSGQPQHFGDGTRLSIL.

The chain couples TRBV14 to TRBJ1-6; TRBD1 is a possible D gene (5 bases). The CDR3 has 15 amino acids. V lost 4 bases and J 9 bases, leaving 16 bases between the germline ends. Germline V gene data show CDR1 as SGHDN and CDR2 as FVKESK. The CDR3 loop is CASSRPDSGGSPLHF. The CDR3 nucleotides read TGTGCCAGCAGCCGACCCGACAGTGGTGGTTCACCCCTCCACTTT. Looking up the rest from reference TRBV14 and TRBJ1-6 gives the full variable domain: EAGVTQFPSHSVIEKGQTVTLRCDPISGHDNLYWYRRVMGKEIKFLLHFVKESKQDESGMPNNRFLAERTGGTYSTLKVQPAELEDSGVYFCASSRPDSGGSPLHFGNGTRLTVT.

The rearrangement uses TRBV30 and TRBJ2-3; perhaps TRBD1 as D (6 bases). CDR3 length: 15 residues. The germline V gene encodes CDR1 GTSNPN and CDR2 SVGIG (reference sequence). The ends were cut back, 5 bases at V and 4 bases at J, with 19 bases in the middle. The CDR3 protein is CAWETTGTIADTQYF. The CDR3 nucleotides read TGTGCCTGGGAGACTACCGGGACAATCGCAGATACGCAGTATTTT.

A few counts support this clone. The gene calls are TRBV9 and TRBJ2-3, with D possibly being TRBD1 (5 bases). The CDR3 contains 14 residues. Per germline, CDR1 SGDLS and CDR2 YYNGEE. V lost 7 bases, J lost 0 bases, and 12 bases lay in between. CDR3 nucleotides: TGTGCCAGCGGAAGACAGCCTAGCACAGATACGCAGTATTTT. It encodes CASGRQPSTDTQYF.

The chain combines TRBV21-1 with TRBJ1-2. TRBV21-1 is marked as a pseudogene. The CDR3 is 15 amino acids. The CDR3 region has the DNA TGTGCCAGCAGCACCCCGACATCGGGGGTTCGTGGCTACACCTTC. Translated: CASSTPTSGVRGYTF.

The chain's CDR3 is CASSLAWSDAGYTF. The CDR3 DNA reads as TGTGCCAGCAGCTTGGCGTGGAGTGATGCTGGCTACACCTTC. The rearrangement uses TRBV5-6 and TRBJ1-2; D unclear. Germline loops: CDR1 SGHDT, CDR2 YYEEEE. V lost 0 bases, J lost 7 bases, and 13 bases lay in between. CDR3 length: 14 residues.

The chain links TRBV29-1 to TRBJ2-1; 11 bases agree with TRBD1. Germline lookup yields CDR1 SQVTM and CDR2 ANQGSEA. Trimming took 5 bases from V and 3 from J; bases not matched to a gene: 3. CDR3 length: 14 amino acids. The CDR3 sequence: CSVWGQGVYNEQFF. CDR3 nucleotides: TGCAGCGTTTGGGGACAGGGGGTCTACAATGAGCAGTTCTTC.